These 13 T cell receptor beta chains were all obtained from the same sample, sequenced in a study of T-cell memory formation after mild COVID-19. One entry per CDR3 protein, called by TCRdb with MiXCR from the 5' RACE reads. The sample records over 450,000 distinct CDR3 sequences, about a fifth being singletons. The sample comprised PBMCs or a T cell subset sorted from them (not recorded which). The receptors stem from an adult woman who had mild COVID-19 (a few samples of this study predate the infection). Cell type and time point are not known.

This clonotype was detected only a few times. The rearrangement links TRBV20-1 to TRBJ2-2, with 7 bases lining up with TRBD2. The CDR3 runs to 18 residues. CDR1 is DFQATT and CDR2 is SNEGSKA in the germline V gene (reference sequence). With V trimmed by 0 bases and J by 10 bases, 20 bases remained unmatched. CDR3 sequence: CSARDLWERGITPVELFF. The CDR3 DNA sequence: TGCAGTGCTAGAGATCTTTGGGAGCGGGGTATCACACCGGTGGAGCTGTTTTTT.

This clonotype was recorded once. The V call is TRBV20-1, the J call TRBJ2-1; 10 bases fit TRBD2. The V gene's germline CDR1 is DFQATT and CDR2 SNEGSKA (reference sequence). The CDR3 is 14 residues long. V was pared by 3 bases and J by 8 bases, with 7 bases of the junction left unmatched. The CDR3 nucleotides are TGCAGTGCTAGTCGGCTAGCGGGAGCCCATGAGCAGTTCTTC. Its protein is CSASRLAGAHEQFF.

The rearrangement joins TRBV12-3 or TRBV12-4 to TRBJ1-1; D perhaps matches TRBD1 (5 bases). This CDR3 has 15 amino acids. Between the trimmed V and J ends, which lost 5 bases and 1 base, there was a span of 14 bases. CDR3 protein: CASSGRHGGNTEAFF. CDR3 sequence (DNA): TGTGCCAGCAGTGGGCGCCACGGGGGGAACACTGAAGCTTTCTTT.

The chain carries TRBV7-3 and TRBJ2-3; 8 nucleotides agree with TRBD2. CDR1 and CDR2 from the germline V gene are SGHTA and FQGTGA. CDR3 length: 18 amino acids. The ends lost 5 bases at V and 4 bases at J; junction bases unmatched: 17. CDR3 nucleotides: TGTGCCAGCAGCGCAAAAGACGGGCAAGCGGGAGATTCAGATACGCAGTATTTT. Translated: CASSAKDGQAGDSDTQYF.

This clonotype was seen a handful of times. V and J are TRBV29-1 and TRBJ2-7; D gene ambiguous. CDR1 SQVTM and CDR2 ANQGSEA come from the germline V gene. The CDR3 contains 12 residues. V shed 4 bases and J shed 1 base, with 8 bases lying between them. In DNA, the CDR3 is TGCAGCGTTGGGGCCCCATCCTACGAGCAGTACTTC. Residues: CSVGAPSYEQYF.

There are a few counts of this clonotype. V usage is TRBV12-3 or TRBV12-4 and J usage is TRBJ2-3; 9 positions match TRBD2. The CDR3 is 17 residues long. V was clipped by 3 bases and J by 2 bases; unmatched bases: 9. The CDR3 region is CASSFYGLAGNTDTQYF. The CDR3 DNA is TGTGCCAGCAGTTTCTATGGCCTAGCGGGAAACACAGATACGCAGTATTTT.

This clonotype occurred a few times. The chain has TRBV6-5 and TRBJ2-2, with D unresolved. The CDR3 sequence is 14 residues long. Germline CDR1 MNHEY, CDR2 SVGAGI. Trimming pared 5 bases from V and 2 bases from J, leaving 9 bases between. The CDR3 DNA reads TGTGCCAGCAGTATAGCCGCAAACACCGGGGAGCTGTTTTTT. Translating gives CASSIAANTGELFF.

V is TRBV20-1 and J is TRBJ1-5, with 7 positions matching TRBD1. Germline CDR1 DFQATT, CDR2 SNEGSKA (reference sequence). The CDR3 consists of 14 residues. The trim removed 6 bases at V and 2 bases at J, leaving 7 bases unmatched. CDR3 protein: CSAGDRAGNQPQHF. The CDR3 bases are TGCAGTGCGGGTGACAGGGCCGGCAATCAGCCCCAGCATTTT.

The CDR3 nucleotides are TGTGCCAGCAGCCCACGGGAGCTGGGGAATGAGCAGTTCTTC. Its translation is CASSPRELGNEQFF. The rearrangement links TRBV3-1 to TRBJ2-1; D possibly corresponds to TRBD2 (6 bases). The CDR3 runs to 14 residues. In germline, CDR1 is LGHDT, CDR2 YNNKEL (reference sequence). With 4 bases removed from V and 7 bases from J, the gap between germline ends came to 14 bases.

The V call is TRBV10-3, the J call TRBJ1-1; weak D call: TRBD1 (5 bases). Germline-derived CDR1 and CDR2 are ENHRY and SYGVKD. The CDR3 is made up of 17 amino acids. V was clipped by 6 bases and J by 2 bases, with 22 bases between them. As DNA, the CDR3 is TGTGCCATCAGGGATCAGACCGTCCTCGGGACTAACACTGAAGCTTTCTTT. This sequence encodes CAIRDQTVLGTNTEAFF.

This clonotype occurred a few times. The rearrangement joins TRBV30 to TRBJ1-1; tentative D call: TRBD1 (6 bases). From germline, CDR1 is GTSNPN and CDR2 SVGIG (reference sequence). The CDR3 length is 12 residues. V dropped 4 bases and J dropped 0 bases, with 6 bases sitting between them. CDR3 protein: CAWTGVNTEAFF. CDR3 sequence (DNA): TGTGCCTGGACAGGGGTGAACACTGAAGCTTTCTTT.

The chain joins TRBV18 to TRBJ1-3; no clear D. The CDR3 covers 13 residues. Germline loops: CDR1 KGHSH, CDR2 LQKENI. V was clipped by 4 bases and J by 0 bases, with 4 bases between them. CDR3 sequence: CASSQVSGNTIYF. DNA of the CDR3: TGTGCCAGCTCACAAGTCTCTGGAAACACCATATATTTT. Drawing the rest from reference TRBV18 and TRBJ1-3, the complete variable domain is NAGVMQNPRHLVRRRGQEARLRCSPMKGHSHVYWYRQLPEEGLKFMVYLQKENIIDESGMPKERFSAEFPKEGPSILRIQQVVRGDSAAYFCASSQVSGNTIYFGEGSWLTVV.

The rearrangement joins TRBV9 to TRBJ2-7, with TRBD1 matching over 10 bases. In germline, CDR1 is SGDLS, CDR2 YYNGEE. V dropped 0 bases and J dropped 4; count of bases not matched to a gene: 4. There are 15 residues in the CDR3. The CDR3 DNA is TGTGCCAGCAGCGTAGGACAGGGGGCCTTTTACGAGCAGTACTTC. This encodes CASSVGQGAFYEQYF.